Presented here are 14 T cell receptor beta chains from one specimen sequenced in a study of blood T cell repertoires in COVID-19. Data came from immunoSEQ multiplex PCR; TCRdb stores just in-frame clones and leaves some out. The table shows a few hundred thousand clones, with roughly nine tenths occurring only once. The specimen was peripheral blood. Receptors were obtained from a woman in her forties who had recovered from COVID-19.

This chain connects TRBV19 to TRBJ1-2, with no clear D. V was cut by 3 bases and J by 2 bases, with 7 bases left in between. This CDR3 has 13 residues. The germline V gene encodes CDR1 LNHDA and CDR2 SQIVND (reference sequence). The CDR3 here is CASSMAANYGYTF. CDR3 sequence (DNA): TGTGCCAGTAGTATGGCGGCGAACTATGGCTACACCTTC.

The V gene is TRBV29-1, the J gene TRBJ1-2; TRBD1 matches at 10 bases. The germline V gene has CDR1 SQVTM and CDR2 ANQGSEA. The junction had 5 bases not matched to a gene; V was cut back by 3 bases and J by 4 bases. The CDR3 is made up of 14 amino acids. Written as DNA, the CDR3 is TGCAGCGTTGACAAGGACAGGGGGAGCTATGGCTACACCTTC. Its protein is CSVDKDRGSYGYTF.

This chain connects TRBV28 to TRBJ1-4; 10 nucleotides align to TRBD1. Germline CDR1 is MDHEN and CDR2 is SYDVKM. CDR3 length equals 14 residues. The V segment lost 4 bases and the J segment 14 bases; nucleotides outside the gene matches: 10. CDR3 nucleotide sequence: TGTGCCAGCAGTTGGACAGGGGGAGGCAAGGTGCTGTTTTTT. This translates into CASSWTGGGKVLFF.

This sequence joins TRBV7-9 and TRBJ1-5; D remains ambiguous. The V end lost 1 base, the J end lost 1 base, and 11 bases lay between the germline ends. The CDR3 sequence is 16 residues long. The germline V gene encodes CDR1 SEHNR and CDR2 FQNEAQ (reference sequence). CDR3 in DNA: TGTGCCAGCAGCTTAGGTCCAGGCCTGAGCAATCAGCCCCAGCATTTT. Residues: CASSLGPGLSNQPQHF.

The V and J genes are TRBV6-5 and TRBJ2-1; 8 nucleotides align to TRBD2. J gave up 6 bases and V 10 bases, and 8 bases lay outside the gene matches. Germline V CDR1 and CDR2: MNHEY, SVGAGI. This CDR3 has 13 amino acids. CDR3 region: CATTGGPPNEQFF. In nucleotides, the CDR3 is TGTGCCACGACGGGAGGGCCTCCCAATGAGCAGTTCTTC.

The CDR3 coding sequence is TGTGCCAGCAGTCCGGGACAGGGGAATCAGCCCCAGCATTTT. Translated, it gives CASSPGQGNQPQHF. The rearrangement uses TRBV27 and TRBJ1-5, with 10 bases identical to TRBD1. The CDR3 is made up of 14 amino acids. Germline values: CDR1 MNHEY, CDR2 SMNVEV (reference sequence). The trim removed 5 bases at V and 4 bases at J, leaving 2 bases unmatched.

This chain links TRBV7-2 with TRBJ2-5; 10 nucleotides match TRBD2. The CDR3 is made up of 14 amino acids. V lost 5 bases to trimming and J lost 5 bases; unmatched junction nucleotides: 5. From germline, CDR1 is SGHTA and CDR2 FQGNSA. The CDR3 spells CASSPGLAAETQYF. The CDR3 DNA is TGTGCCAGCAGCCCAGGACTAGCGGCGGAGACCCAGTACTTC.

This chain connects TRBV7-2 to TRBJ2-3; 9 bases agree with TRBD2. The V segment lost 3 bases and the J segment 1 base; nucleotides outside the gene matches: 2. The CDR3 extends over 15 amino acids. Looked up from germline, CDR1 is SGHTA and CDR2 is FQGNSA. The CDR3, as DNA: TGTGCCAGCAGCTTCGCTAGCGGGGGCACAGATACGCAGTATTTT. Translated: CASSFASGGTDTQYF.

The chain is built from TRBV24-1 and TRBJ2-7; 7 nucleotides match TRBD1. There are 15 residues in the CDR3. Germline V gene sequence: CDR1 KGHDR, CDR2 SFDVKD. With V trimmed by 5 bases and J by 2 bases, 8 bases remained unmatched. The CDR3 coding sequence is TGTGCCACCAGTGTAACGTTGCAGGGGGCCTACGAGCAGTACTTC. Amino acid sequence: CATSVTLQGAYEQYF.

This clone was recorded a few times. V usage is TRBV19 and J usage is TRBJ2-7; D might be TRBD2 (6 bases). The CDR3 extends over 15 amino acids. From germline, CDR1 is LNHDA and CDR2 SQIVND (reference sequence). With 4 bases removed from V and 2 bases from J, the gap between germline ends came to 15 bases. For the CDR3, the DNA is TGTGCCAGTAGTAAATCATTCGGGAGTACCTACGAGCAGTACTTC. Its protein product is CASSKSFGSTYEQYF.

This clone was observed a handful of times. This chain uses TRBV28 with TRBJ2-3; the D gene is possibly TRBD2 (6 bases). Trimming shortened V by 6 bases and J by 0 bases, and 10 bases separated the two germline ends. CDR3 length equals 14 residues. CDR1 and CDR2 from the germline V gene are MDHEN and SYDVKM. The DNA for the CDR3 is TGTGCCAGCAGGCCCGGGACTAGCACAGATACGCAGTATTTT. Translated: CASRPGTSTDTQYF. The whole variable domain, filled in from reference TRBV28 and TRBJ2-3, reads DVKVTQSSRYLVKRTGEKVFLECVQDMDHENMFWYRQDPGLGLRLIYFSYDVKMKEKGDIPEGYSVSREKKERFSLILESASTNQTSMYLCASRPGTSTDTQYFGPGTRLTVL.

V gene TRBV6-5 combines with J gene TRBJ1-2; 7 bases line up with TRBD1. The CDR3 sequence is 13 residues long. Germline V CDR1 and CDR2: MNHEY, SVGAGI. After removal of 10 bases from V and 8 bases from J, the junction contained 13 bases not matched to a gene. The CDR3 region is CATRQGPFGGYTF. The CDR3 DNA follows: TGTGCCACCCGACAGGGACCTTTTGGGGGCTACACCTTC.

V gene TRBV28 combines with J gene TRBJ2-7, with a possible D match to TRBD1 (6 bases). CDR1 and CDR2 (germline): MDHEN, SYDVKM. The CDR3 has 12 amino acids. V lost 8 bases and J 3 bases, leaving 11 bases between the germline ends. The CDR3, as DNA: TGTGCCAGCCATACAGGGTACTACGAGCAGTACTTC. This codes for CASHTGYYEQYF.

The chain carries TRBV21-1 and TRBJ1-5; TRBD1 was called by the table and not checked on the DNA. TRBV21-1 is designated a pseudogene. The CDR3 length is 17 residues. The CDR3 loop is CAQHPLDPGEKHQPQHF. CDR3 nucleotides: TGTGCCCAACACCCCCTTGATCCAGGTGAAAAACATCAGCCCCAGCATTTT.